This TCR beta chain was identified during a study of a mutant IDH1 vaccine in newly diagnosed glioma. The CDR3 runs 13 residues. The germline gives CDR1 ENHRY, CDR2 SYGVKD. V was pared by 11 bases and J by 9 bases, with 9 bases of the junction left unmatched. Turning to this clone: Its cognate antigen is unknown.

The protocol was immunoSEQ multiplex PCR, while the TCRdb copy is restricted to in-frame clones and leaves out a portion. The sample has some 80,000 clones, approximately 85% seen once. As for time point: week 23, last vaccination. Vaccine doses each comprised 300 ug of mutant IDH1 20-mer peptide, with topical imiquimod. The material was PBMCs, obtained from a glioma patient whose treatment included an IDH1 peptide vaccine. The chain recombines TRBV10-3 with TRBJ2-1; 11 nucleotides agree with TRBD2. The TCR was taken from a woman between 45 and 65 years old with glioma. CDR3 DNA sequence: TGTGCCGCCCAAACTAGCGGGAGTGTTGAGCAGTTCTTC. This translates into CAAQTSGSVEQFF.